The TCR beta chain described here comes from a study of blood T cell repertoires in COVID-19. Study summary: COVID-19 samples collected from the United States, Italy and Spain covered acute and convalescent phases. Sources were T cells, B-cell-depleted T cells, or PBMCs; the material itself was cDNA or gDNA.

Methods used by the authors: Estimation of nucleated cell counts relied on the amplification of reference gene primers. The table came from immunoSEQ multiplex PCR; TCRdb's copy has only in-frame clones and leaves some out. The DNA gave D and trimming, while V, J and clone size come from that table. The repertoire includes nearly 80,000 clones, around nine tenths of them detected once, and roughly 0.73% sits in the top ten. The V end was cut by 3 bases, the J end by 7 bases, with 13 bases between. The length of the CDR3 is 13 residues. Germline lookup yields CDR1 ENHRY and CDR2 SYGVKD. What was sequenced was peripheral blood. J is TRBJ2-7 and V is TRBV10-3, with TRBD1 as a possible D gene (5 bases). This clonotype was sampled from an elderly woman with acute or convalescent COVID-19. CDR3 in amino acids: CAISEGARGEQYF. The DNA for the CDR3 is TGTGCCATCAGTGAAGGGGCAAGGGGTGAGCAGTACTTC.